Listed below are T cell receptor beta chains from one sample, sequenced in a study of shared clonotypes between healthy human individuals. Profiling relied on immunoSEQ multiplex PCR, and the TCRdb table lists in-frame clones only, not all of them. The data show some 1 million clones, approximately 68% seen once. Sequencing was carried out using memory CD4+ T cells sorted from blood. These receptors all come from a man aged 18-30 years in good health. Both conserved end residues are part of each CDR3. The order of the fields is J gene, V gene, CDR3 length, CDR3 protein.

TRBJ1-3 | TRBV29-1 | 14 | CSAHKGAAGNTIYF
TRBJ2-5 | TRBV6-5 | 15 | CASSYSLRFQETQYF
TRBJ1-1 | TRBV5-1 | 14 | CASSLESVGTEAFF
TRBJ2-3 | TRBV2 | 17 | CASSRSGSLTSTDTQYF
TRBJ1-1 | TRBV7-3 | 13 | CASSLMGDTEAFF
TRBJ2-3 | TRBV6-5 | 15 | CASSYQGLATDTQYF
TRBJ1-1 | TRBV10-3 | 17 | CAISEVRGREGKTEAFF
TRBJ1-1 | TRBV6-1 | 15 | CASSDLRDRGTEAFF
TRBJ2-1 | TRBV29-1 | 14 | CSVGSGNYYNEQFF
TRBJ1-6 | TRBV5-1 | 14 | CASSLRGLGSPLHF
TRBJ2-7 | TRBV30 | 12 | CAWSVLTYEQYF
TRBJ2-7 | TRBV5-1 | 14 | CASSLVAGEGEQYF
TRBJ1-5 | TRBV10-1 | 13 | CARDTGPGRTQHF
TRBJ2-5 | TRBV7-9 | 16 | CASSLGLRLPQETQYF
TRBJ2-6 | TRBV5-1 | 16 | CASSLGSGTALDYLTF
TRBJ1-2 | TRBV19 | 13 | CASSRTVDYGYTF
TRBJ1-2 | TRBV7-2 | 15 | CASSAAGGINYGYTF
TRBJ1-1 | TRBV7-9 | 13 | CASSLLPDTEAFF
TRBJ1-1 | TRBV7-8 | 15 | CASSSSQGADTEAFF
TRBJ2-5 | TRBV6-1 | 15 | CASSPIPVYQETQYF
TRBJ2-3 | TRBV11-2 | 15 | CASSFLAGGSDTQYF
TRBJ2-2 | TRBV19 | 14 | CASSIPGETGELFF
TRBJ1-5 | TRBV7-2 | 16 | CASSPEGTGIGQPQHF
TRBJ2-2 | TRBV6-5 | 14 | CASRDGGNTGELFF
TRBJ1-2 | TRBV5-6 | 14 | CASSSYRDGYGYTF
TRBJ1-1 | TRBV28 | 11 | CASGVRTEAFF
TRBJ1-6 | TRBV18 | 15 | CASSPSTGVNSPLHF
TRBJ2-7 | TRBV27 | 16 | CASRGSTGSVYYEQYF
TRBJ1-2 | TRBV2 | 12 | CASSDRDYGYTF
TRBJ2-3 | TRBV5-4 | 17 | CASSPSRAGLVTDTQYF
TRBJ2-3 | TRBV10-2 | 15 | CASSESGSWEDTQYF
TRBJ1-2 | TRBV19 | 13 | CASNSGRSYGYTF
TRBJ2-4 | TRBV30 | 14 | CAWSVVGAKNIQYF
TRBJ1-2 | TRBV10-3 | 13 | CATGVTGNYGYTF
TRBJ1-5 | TRBV30 | 15 | CAWRNPGFSNQPQHF
- | TRBV6-6 | 15 | CASSYRLAGPYEQYF
TRBJ2-3 | TRBV18 | 14 | CASTLSGATDTQYF
TRBJ2-5 | TRBV5-5 | 15 | CASSLGGISQETQYF
TRBJ2-4 | TRBV7-8 | 16 | CASSLRPPGQENIQYF
TRBJ1-4 | TRBV25-1 | 15 | CASSEYKTTNEKLFF
TRBJ2-7 | TRBV2 | 12 | CASSVTGVEQYF
TRBJ2-5 | TRBV5-1 | 13 | CASRIGSQETQYF
TRBJ2-2 | TRBV9 | 16 | CASSIGLADNTGELFF